The 24 T cell receptor beta chains listed next were all sequenced from one sample in a study of T cells in Graves' hyperthyroidism and ophthalmopathy. The investigators amplified TCR beta CDR3 regions from RNA transcripts. HTBI primers were employed in a first-round RT-PCR of the TCR CDR3. TCRdb fed the multiplex PCR reads into MiXCR, producing one record per CDR3 protein. This sample has hundreds of thousands of distinct CDR3 sequences, with about 45% found just once. The sequenced material came from peripheral blood or thyroid tissue (not recorded which). The receptors here all came from an adult man with Graves' disease, either hyperthyroidism or ophthalmopathy (not recorded which).

There are a few counts of this clonotype. The rearrangement links TRBV6-1 to TRBJ2-2, with D possibly matching TRBD1 (6 bases). The CDR3 covers 13 residues. V was clipped by 7 bases and J by 4 bases, with 10 bases between them. Germline V lookup: CDR1 MNHNS, CDR2 SASEGT. CDR3 residues: CASNPDSTGELFF. The CDR3 DNA reads TGTGCCAGCAACCCGGACAGCACCGGGGAGCTGTTTTTT.

This clonotype was counted once. The chain links TRBV25-1 to TRBJ2-5, with no clear D. The CDR3 spans 19 residues. V lost 6 bases and J lost 3, with 29 bases in between. The germline V gene encodes CDR1 MGHDK and CDR2 SYGVNS. For the CDR3, the DNA is TGTGCCAGCAGCTTGGGCATAACAAGGACGGCTTCGGCGAAAGAGACCCAGTACTTC. As protein: CASSLGITRTASAKETQYF.

This clonotype was observed many times. The chain carries TRBV7-9 and TRBJ1-6; possible D gene TRBD1, 6 bases. The CDR3 covers 13 residues. V lost 2 bases to trimming and J lost 8 bases, with 7 bases between them. Germline V gene sequence: CDR1 SEHNR, CDR2 FQNEAQ (reference sequence). This chain's CDR3 is CASSLQGYSPLHF. The CDR3 nucleotides read TGTGCCAGCAGCTTACAGGGGTATTCACCCCTCCACTTT.

This sequence joins TRBV24-1 and TRBJ2-5, with D possibly TRBD2 on 5 matching bases. The germline V gene has CDR1 KGHDR and CDR2 SFDVKD. Trimming pared 2 bases from V and 4 bases from J, leaving 13 bases between. This CDR3 spans 15 amino acids. As DNA, the CDR3 is TGTGCCACCAGTGATTCTGTAGCGTCTCCAGAGACCCAGTACTTC. Its translation: CATSDSVASPETQYF.

This chain uses TRBV25-1 with TRBJ2-7; D unclear. V was pared by 2 bases and J by 0 bases, with 11 bases between. In germline, CDR1 is MGHDK, CDR2 SYGVNS. The CDR3 runs to 15 residues. CDR3 sequence (DNA): TGTGCCAGCAGTGAAGCGTGGGCAGGCTCCTACGAGCAGTACTTC. Translating gives CASSEAWAGSYEQYF.

This clonotype was counted between two and nine times. The chain employs TRBV10-3 and TRBJ2-2; D gene uncertain. This CDR3 is 16 amino acids long. V was shortened by 10 bases and J by 0 bases, with 18 bases between the two germline ends. Germline V gene data show CDR1 as ENHRY and CDR2 as SYGVKD. Written as DNA, the CDR3 is TGTGCCAGCGGCCAGAATAGAAGAACGAACACCGGGGAGCTGTTTTTT. Encoded protein: CASGQNRRTNTGELFF.

Details on this clonotype: A read error may explain this, as a much larger clone is one base away. This chain joins TRBV7-9 and TRBJ2-7; a weak D match, TRBD1 (5 bases). Germline assignment: CDR1 SEHNR and CDR2 FQNEAQ (reference sequence). V lost 5 bases to trimming and J lost 2 bases, with 10 bases between them. The CDR3 contains 13 residues. CDR3 coding DNA: TGTGCCAGCAGCGCCCGGACACCCTACGAGCAGTACTTC. This sequence encodes CASSARTPYEQYF.

This chain connects TRBV2 to TRBJ1-2; no clear D. The CDR3 has 14 residues. Per the germline V gene, CDR1 is SNHLY and CDR2 is FYNNEI. V gave up 5 bases and J gave up 4 bases, with 14 bases separating them. CDR3 coding DNA: TGTGCCAGCAGTTTATCCGCAGAGGGCTATGGCTACACCTTC. Its translation: CASSLSAEGYGYTF. The full variable domain, its missing parts supplied by reference TRBV2 and TRBJ1-2, is EPEVTQTPSHQVTQMGQEVILRCVPISNHLYFYWYRQILGQKVEFLVSFYNNEISEKSEIFDDQFSVERPDGSNFTLKIRSTKLEDSAMYFCASSLSAEGYGYTFGSGTRLTVV.

Only a few counts were recorded for this clonotype. The chain employs TRBV6-6 and TRBJ2-7; D gene uncertain. The CDR3 contains 13 residues. CDR1 is MNHNY, CDR2 SVGAGI, per germline (reference sequence). Trimming cost V 4 bases and J 4 bases, with 11 bases left between them. The CDR3 region has the DNA TGTGCCAGCAGTTCCCTTCTTATGTACGAGCAGTACTTC. Translated, it gives CASSSLLMYEQYF.

The chain has TRBV5-1 and TRBJ2-3, with D maybe TRBD1 (6 bases). With 4 bases removed from V and 0 bases from J, the gap between germline ends came to 9 bases. The CDR3 contains 14 residues. Looked up from germline, CDR1 is SGHRS and CDR2 is YFSETQ. The CDR3 here is CASSRQESTDTQYF. The CDR3 nucleotides read TGCGCCAGCAGCCGACAGGAAAGCACAGATACGCAGTATTTT.

About this clonotype itself: A much larger clone sits a single nucleotide away, making a read error possible. J is TRBJ1-2 and V is TRBV19, with no clear D. The CDR3 consists of 16 residues. Germline lookup yields CDR1 LNHDA and CDR2 SQIVND (reference sequence). The CDR3 is CASSMVHSYINYDYTF. The CDR3 coding sequence is TGTGCCAGTAGTATGGTGCACAGTTATATTAACTATGACTACACCTTC.

CDR3 amino acids: CATQQGFEQYF. CDR3 in DNA: TGTGCCACCCAACAGGGATTCGAGCAGTACTTC. This chain uses TRBV24-1 with TRBJ2-7, with D perhaps matching TRBD1 (6 bases). The length of the CDR3 is 11 residues. CDR1 is KGHDR and CDR2 is SFDVKD in the germline V gene. V lost 9 bases and J lost 6, with 11 bases in between.

The rearrangement joins TRBV19 to TRBJ1-2; D might be TRBD1 (6 bases). Trimming took 11 bases from V and 4 from J, leaving 17 bases between them. In germline, CDR1 is LNHDA, CDR2 SQIVND (reference sequence). The CDR3 is 13 amino acids. DNA of the CDR3: TGTGCCTGGATTCGCGGGACACCCTATGGCTACACCTTC. It codes for CAWIRGTPYGYTF.

The chain is built from TRBV20-1 and TRBJ1-2, with D unclear. The CDR3 totals 10 residues. V lost 3 bases and J 12 bases, leaving 11 bases between the germline ends. Germline V gene sequence: CDR1 DFQATT, CDR2 SNEGSKA (reference sequence). This CDR3 is CSASPSGNTF. CDR3 nucleotides: TGCAGTGCTAGCCCCTCTGGAAACACCTTC.

This clonotype was seen repeatedly, ten times or more. V and J are TRBV29-1 and TRBJ2-6; 9 bases align to TRBD2. The trim removed 4 bases at V and 4 bases at J, leaving 8 bases unmatched. This CDR3 is 16 amino acids long. The germline gives CDR1 SQVTM, CDR2 ANQGSEA. CDR3 in DNA: TGCAGCGTTGTGGGAGGCGGGGGGGCCGGGGCCAACGTCCTGACTTTC. It yields the protein CSVVGGGGAGANVLTF.

This clonotype has more than one count but fewer than ten. This chain links TRBV20-1 with TRBJ1-5; D not certain. The CDR3 extends over 13 amino acids. V was shortened by 0 bases and J by 7 bases, with 10 bases between the two germline ends. CDR1 DFQATT and CDR2 SNEGSKA come from the germline V gene (reference sequence). DNA of the CDR3: TGCAGTGCTAGAGATCACCTTGGGCAGCCCCAGCATTTT. Translated: CSARDHLGQPQHF.

Only one count was recorded for this clonotype. One base away lies a much larger clone, so this may be a sequencing read error. This chain connects TRBV7-2 to TRBJ1-4; no definite D call. Germline lookup yields CDR1 SGHTA and CDR2 FQGNSA. CDR3 length: 14 residues. The CDR3: CASSRFATNEKPFF. The CDR3 DNA sequence: TGTGCCAGCAGTCGATTTGCAACTAATGAAAAACCGTTTTTT.

This clonotype has only a few counts. The rearrangement links TRBV20-1 to TRBJ1-1, with D hard to call. Between the trimmed V and J ends, which lost 0 bases and 1 base, there was a span of 15 bases. CDR1 DFQATT and CDR2 SNEGSKA come from the germline V gene (reference sequence). The CDR3 is made up of 16 amino acids. The CDR3: CSARERYRWGNTEAFF. As DNA, the CDR3 is TGCAGTGCTAGAGAACGATACCGATGGGGGAACACTGAAGCTTTCTTT.

In DNA form, the CDR3 reads TGTGCCATCAGCGGACAGGGGCAGTACGAGCAGTACTTC. Protein: CAISGQGQYEQYF. The chain combines TRBV10-3 with TRBJ2-7, with 9 bases matching TRBD1. Per germline, CDR1 ENHRY and CDR2 SYGVKD. Trimming cost V 6 bases and J 4 bases; bases outside gene matches: 4. The CDR3 sequence is 13 residues long.

This rearrangement joins TRBV7-9 to TRBJ2-1; D is uncertain. The CDR3 is 12 residues long. CDR1 is SEHNR and CDR2 is FQNEAQ in the germline V gene (reference sequence). Between the trimmed V and J ends, which lost 5 bases and 9 bases, there was a span of 11 bases. CDR3 residues: CASSPRGIEQFF. The CDR3 DNA is TGTGCCAGCAGCCCTCGAGGTATTGAGCAGTTCTTC.

The CDR3 nucleotides read TGCAGCGTTGGATTGGGGGCGGTGAACACTGAAGCTTTCTTT. Translated, it gives CSVGLGAVNTEAFF. J is TRBJ1-1 and V is TRBV29-1; a possible D gene is TRBD1 (6 bases). The CDR3 loop spans 14 amino acids. The germline V and J ends were trimmed by 4 bases and 0 bases, with 12 bases remaining between them. Per the germline V gene, CDR1 is SQVTM and CDR2 is ANQGSEA. The whole variable domain, remainder taken from reference TRBV29-1 and TRBJ1-1, is SAVISQKPSRDICQRGTSLTIQCQVDSQVTMMFWYRQQPGQSLTLIATANQGSEATYESGFVIDKFPISRPNLTFSTLTVSNMSPEDSSIYLCSVGLGAVNTEAFFGQGTRLTVV.

The V gene is TRBV2, the J gene TRBJ1-5; D perhaps matches TRBD1 (5 bases). The CDR3 loop spans 12 amino acids. Germline loops: CDR1 SNHLY, CDR2 FYNNEI. Here the CDR3 DNA reads TGTGCTAAGCAGACAGACAATCAGCCCCAGCATTTT. This gives the protein CAKQTDNQPQHF.

This clonotype came up a few times. One end of the junction varies from germline; a read error may be responsible. The chain carries TRBV10-3 and TRBJ1-5; 12 positions agree with TRBD1. The CDR3 has 15 amino acids. The germline V gene has CDR1 ENHRY and CDR2 SYGVKD. The CDR3 DNA sequence: TGTGCCAGCAGTGGGACAGGGGGCGTGTTCCAGCCCCAGCATTTT. This sequence encodes CASSGTGGVFQPQHF.

This clonotype was seen only a few times. The chain joins TRBV13 to TRBJ1-1; 8 nucleotides line up with TRBD1. This CDR3 comprises 18 residues. Unmatched junction bases numbered 17, after V lost 7 bases and J lost 1 base. CDR1 and CDR2 (germline): PRHDT, FYEKMQ (reference sequence). The CDR3 nucleotides read TGTGCCAGCATCGATTATGGTACCAGGGGGCGAGGGAACACTGAAGCTTTCTTT. This encodes CASIDYGTRGRGNTEAFF.